This is a list of T cell receptor beta chains from one sample in a study of cytotoxic CD8 clonotypes in ibrutinib-treated CLL. The data were produced by immunoSEQ multiplex PCR, yet TCRdb's version contains in-frame clones alone and is incomplete. The sample contains approximately 280,000 clones, 60% to 80% of which appear only once. The sample here was PBMCs, taken at disease progression, from a patient treated with ibrutinib. Receptors originate from a human donor with chronic lymphocytic leukemia. The CDR3 runs from the conserved cysteine through the conserved F or W. The order of the fields is D gene, J gene, clone size, V gene, CDR3 DNA, CDR3 protein. A D gene is named only where the DNA matches it firmly. Size is stated for part of the rows, as once, few or many counts, or as a class when the clone is expanded.

d_call: .
j_call: TRBJ2-5
clone_size: few
v_call: TRBV18
cdr3_nt: TGTGCCAGCTCACCCAACCAATTAGGGGCTGCGGAGACCCAGTACTTC
cdr3_aa: CASSPNQLGAAETQYF

d_call: TRBD2
j_call: TRBJ2-2
clone_size: once
v_call: TRBV18
cdr3_nt: TGTGCCAGCTCACCACCGGGAGGGCTAGTTGATGCCGGGGAGCTGTTTTTT
cdr3_aa: CASSPPGGLVDAGELFF

d_call: TRBD2
j_call: TRBJ2-3
clone_size: .
v_call: TRBV4-1
cdr3_nt: TGCGCCAGCAGCCAGACCGGGACTAGCGGGAGAGGGGTCACAGATACGCAGTATTTT
cdr3_aa: CASSQTGTSGRGVTDTQYF

d_call: .
j_call: TRBJ1-2
clone_size: .
v_call: TRBV4-2
cdr3_nt: TGTGCCAGCAACCAAGAGGCAGGGGTTTTTTATGGCTACACCTTC
cdr3_aa: CASNQEAGVFYGYTF

d_call: TRBD2
j_call: TRBJ2-5
clone_size: .
v_call: TRBV5-1
cdr3_nt: TGCGCCAGCAGCCCTACCCGGGGGGGGGTAGAGACCCAGTACTTC
cdr3_aa: CASSPTRGGVETQYF

d_call: .
j_call: TRBJ1-4
clone_size: .
v_call: TRBV29-1
cdr3_nt: TGCAGCGTTGAATGGGGTGCTAATGAAAAACTGTTTTTT
cdr3_aa: CSVEWGANEKLFF

d_call: TRBD2
j_call: TRBJ2-1
clone_size: .
v_call: TRBV9
cdr3_nt: TGTGCCAGCACGGGAGGGACTAGCGGGGGAAGCTCCTACAATGAGCAGTTCTTC
cdr3_aa: CASTGGTSGGSSYNEQFF

d_call: .
j_call: TRBJ2-7
clone_size: .
v_call: TRBV29-1
cdr3_nt: TGCAGCGTTGAAGTCCGGGACTCCTACGAGCAGTACTTC
cdr3_aa: CSVEVRDSYEQYF

d_call: .
j_call: TRBJ2-1
clone_size: .
v_call: TRBV18
cdr3_nt: TGTGCCAGCTCACCACCTAATAGTGGGGATGAGCAGTTCTTC
cdr3_aa: CASSPPNSGDEQFF

d_call: TRBD1
j_call: TRBJ1-2
clone_size: .
v_call: TRBV29-1
cdr3_nt: TGCAGCGGCCGGGACAGGGATGGCTACACCTTC
cdr3_aa: CSGRDRDGYTF

d_call: TRBD1
j_call: TRBJ1-2
clone_size: few
v_call: TRBV4-1
cdr3_nt: TGCGCCAGCAGCCAAGATCATGACAGGGCCTATGGCTACACCTTC
cdr3_aa: CASSQDHDRAYGYTF

d_call: .
j_call: TRBJ2-7
clone_size: .
v_call: TRBV15
cdr3_nt: TGTGCCGCACCCGTTGGACTTCCATTTTCCTACGAGCAGTACTTC
cdr3_aa: CAAPVGLPFSYEQYF

d_call: .
j_call: TRBJ2-2
clone_size: many
v_call: TRBV6-5
cdr3_nt: TGTGCCAGCAGTTACTCTCAGACCGGGGAGCTGTTTTTT
cdr3_aa: CASSYSQTGELFF

d_call: .
j_call: TRBJ2-7
clone_size: few
v_call: TRBV28
cdr3_nt: TGTGCCAGCAGTTCTAGCAACGAGCAGTACTTC
cdr3_aa: CASSSSNEQYF

d_call: .
j_call: TRBJ2-7
clone_size: .
v_call: TRBV4-1
cdr3_nt: TGCGCCAGCAGCGTTATCCGAGCGGGCCCCTACGAGCAGTACTTC
cdr3_aa: CASSVIRAGPYEQYF

d_call: .
j_call: TRBJ1-6
clone_size: .
v_call: TRBV5-4
cdr3_nt: TGTGCCAGCAGCTTGTGGGGGGCCCGGAGCTCCTATAATTCACCCCTCCACTTT
cdr3_aa: CASSLWGARSSYNSPLHF

d_call: TRBD2
j_call: TRBJ2-3
clone_size: .
v_call: TRBV7-3
cdr3_nt: TGTGCCAGCAGCTTAGGTGCCAGCGGGAGTTTTACAGATACGCAGTATTTT
cdr3_aa: CASSLGASGSFTDTQYF

d_call: .
j_call: TRBJ2-5
clone_size: .
v_call: TRBV4-1
cdr3_nt: TGCGCCAGCAGCCAAGGGCCAGGTAACCAAGAGACCCAGTACTTC
cdr3_aa: CASSQGPGNQETQYF

d_call: .
j_call: TRBJ2-2
clone_size: few
v_call: TRBV5-6
cdr3_nt: TGTGCCAGCAGGGCAACGGGGACCGGGGAGCTGTTTTTT
cdr3_aa: CASRATGTGELFF

d_call: .
j_call: TRBJ1-2
clone_size: once
v_call: TRBV6-1
cdr3_nt: TGTGCCAGCAGTGAATTGGAAGGCCACTATGGCTACACCTTC
cdr3_aa: CASSELEGHYGYTF

d_call: .
j_call: TRBJ2-6
clone_size: .
v_call: TRBV28
cdr3_nt: TGTGCCAGCAGTTTCGAATACAGGTTCCTGACTTTC
cdr3_aa: CASSFEYRFLTF

d_call: .
j_call: TRBJ2-7
clone_size: .
v_call: TRBV2
cdr3_nt: TGTGCCAGCAGTGAAGACGGAAATCCGTACTTC
cdr3_aa: CASSEDGNPYF

d_call: TRBD2
j_call: TRBJ2-3
clone_size: .
v_call: TRBV7-2
cdr3_nt: TGTGCCAGCAGCTTAGACCTAGCGGGGGGAGTAGATACGCAGTATTTT
cdr3_aa: CASSLDLAGGVDTQYF

d_call: .
j_call: TRBJ2-3
clone_size: .
v_call: TRBV2
cdr3_nt: TGTGCCAGCAGTGACGGCCCCGATGAGACAGATACGCAGTATTTT
cdr3_aa: CASSDGPDETDTQYF

d_call: .
j_call: TRBJ1-1
clone_size: .
v_call: TRBV9
cdr3_nt: TGTGCCAGCAGCGCCGAGATGGACACTGAAGCTTTCTTT
cdr3_aa: CASSAEMDTEAFF

d_call: TRBD2
j_call: TRBJ2-2
clone_size: .
v_call: TRBV14
cdr3_nt: TGTGCCAGCAGCCCTACGGGACTAGCGGGAGTGTATGGCACCGGGGAGCTGTTTTTT
cdr3_aa: CASSPTGLAGVYGTGELFF

d_call: .
j_call: TRBJ1-2
clone_size: .
v_call: TRBV5-1
cdr3_nt: TGCGCCAGCAGCTTGGTGGCACCCTATGGCTACACCTTC
cdr3_aa: CASSLVAPYGYTF

d_call: .
j_call: TRBJ1-1
clone_size: .
v_call: TRBV9
cdr3_nt: TGTGCCAGCAGCGTAGTTCCGGGCATGAACACTGAAGCTTTCTTT
cdr3_aa: CASSVVPGMNTEAFF

d_call: .
j_call: TRBJ2-1
clone_size: .
v_call: TRBV29-1
cdr3_nt: TGCAGCGTTGGACCCCATGAGCAGTTCTTC
cdr3_aa: CSVGPHEQFF

d_call: .
j_call: TRBJ2-7
clone_size: .
v_call: TRBV23-1
cdr3_nt: TGCGCCAGCAGTCTTTTCCGGCCCCCTAAATATAACTACGAGCAGTACTTC
cdr3_aa: CASSLFRPPKYNYEQYF

d_call: TRBD1
j_call: TRBJ2-5
clone_size: .
v_call: TRBV11-3
cdr3_nt: TGTGCCAGCAGCCTATGGACAGGCGAGACCCAGTACTTC
cdr3_aa: CASSLWTGETQYF

d_call: TRBD2
j_call: TRBJ2-2
clone_size: .
v_call: TRBV4-1
cdr3_nt: TGCGCCAGCAGCCAGGGACTAGCGGGGGGCCTAACCGGGGAGCTGTTTTTT
cdr3_aa: CASSQGLAGGLTGELFF

d_call: .
j_call: TRBJ1-2
clone_size: .
v_call: TRBV7-2
cdr3_nt: TGTGCCAGCAGCCCTTGGACCGGTGGCTACACCTTC
cdr3_aa: CASSPWTGGYTF

d_call: TRBD2
j_call: TRBJ2-7
clone_size: .
v_call: TRBV5-1
cdr3_nt: TGCGCCAGCAGCCCGGGGGGCTACGAGCAGTACTTC
cdr3_aa: CASSPGGYEQYF

d_call: TRBD1
j_call: TRBJ1-1
clone_size: .
v_call: TRBV5-1
cdr3_nt: TGCGCCAGCAGCTTTAGATCCAGGACAGGGGACATGAACACTGAAGCTTTCTTT
cdr3_aa: CASSFRSRTGDMNTEAFF

d_call: .
j_call: TRBJ2-7
clone_size: .
v_call: TRBV2
cdr3_nt: TGTGCCAGCAGGGAAGGGACGTCGCCCACCTACGAGCAGTACTTC
cdr3_aa: CASREGTSPTYEQYF

d_call: .
j_call: TRBJ1-1
clone_size: .
v_call: TRBV20-1
cdr3_nt: TGCAGTGCTAGAGCGGACACTGAAGCTTTCTTT
cdr3_aa: CSARADTEAFF

d_call: TRBD1
j_call: TRBJ2-7
clone_size: few
v_call: TRBV6-1
cdr3_nt: TGTGCCAGCCATATGGGACAGAGAATCTCCTACGAGCAGTACTTC
cdr3_aa: CASHMGQRISYEQYF

d_call: TRBD1
j_call: TRBJ2-2
clone_size: .
v_call: TRBV9
cdr3_nt: TGTGCCAGCAGCGTAGGAGGGGGCGGTACCGGGGAGCTGTTTTTT
cdr3_aa: CASSVGGGGTGELFF

d_call: TRBD1
j_call: TRBJ1-1
clone_size: .
v_call: TRBV29-1
cdr3_nt: TGCAGCGCCTCAGGGGGTTACACTGAAGCTTTCTTT
cdr3_aa: CSASGGYTEAFF

d_call: .
j_call: TRBJ2-1
clone_size: .
v_call: TRBV5-1
cdr3_nt: TGCGCCAGCAGCTCTACACTAAACGGCCTAGCCAATGAGCAGTTCTTC
cdr3_aa: CASSSTLNGLANEQFF

d_call: .
j_call: TRBJ2-7
clone_size: .
v_call: TRBV10-1
cdr3_nt: TGCGCCAGCAGTGAGAGTCCCGCCTACGAGCAGTACTTC
cdr3_aa: CASSESPAYEQYF

d_call: TRBD2
j_call: TRBJ2-7
clone_size: once
v_call: TRBV10-3
cdr3_nt: TGTGCCATCGGGACTACTAACTACGAGCAGTACTTC
cdr3_aa: CAIGTTNYEQYF

d_call: TRBD2
j_call: TRBJ2-7
clone_size: .
v_call: TRBV5-4
cdr3_nt: TGTGCCAGCAGCTTGGAACTAGCGCCAACCTACGAGCAGTACTTC
cdr3_aa: CASSLELAPTYEQYF

d_call: TRBD2
j_call: TRBJ2-4
clone_size: .
v_call: TRBV5-1
cdr3_nt: TGCGCCAGCAGCTTGGCTCTAGCGGGGCGGAAAAACATTCAGTACTTC
cdr3_aa: CASSLALAGRKNIQYF

d_call: .
j_call: TRBJ1-1
clone_size: .
v_call: TRBV9
cdr3_nt: TGTGCCAGCAGCGTATTCGAGTTCACTGAAGCTTTCTTT
cdr3_aa: CASSVFEFTEAFF

d_call: TRBD1
j_call: TRBJ1-4
clone_size: .
v_call: TRBV29-1
cdr3_nt: TGCAGCGGGGGACAGACTAATGAAAAACTGTTTTTT
cdr3_aa: CSGGQTNEKLFF

d_call: .
j_call: TRBJ2-5
clone_size: .
v_call: TRBV11-1
cdr3_nt: TGTGCCAGCAGCCCACAAACGGGGACCCAAGAGACCCAGTACTTC
cdr3_aa: CASSPQTGTQETQYF

d_call: .
j_call: TRBJ2-1
clone_size: .
v_call: TRBV6-1
cdr3_nt: TGTGCCAGCGCCAGGGATTCAGGTGAGCAGTTCTTC
cdr3_aa: CASARDSGEQFF

d_call: .
j_call: TRBJ1-1
clone_size: .
v_call: TRBV2
cdr3_nt: TGTGCCAGGAAAGACAGGACTACTTTCTTT
cdr3_aa: CARKDRTTFF

d_call: TRBD2
j_call: TRBJ2-1
clone_size: few
v_call: TRBV19
cdr3_nt: TGTGCCAGTAGGGAGGCTAGCGGGAGGGCTAGCGATGAGCAGTTCTTC
cdr3_aa: CASREASGRASDEQFF